Listed here are 19 T cell receptor beta chains from one sample, sequenced in a study of cytomegalovirus exposure and HLA in healthy donors. The table came from immunoSEQ multiplex PCR; TCRdb's copy has only in-frame clones and leaves some out. The top ten clones hold under 3% of a sample with roughly 62,000 clones, over 90% of them seen once. The material sequenced was PBMCs. The receptor source for this set is a man aged 18 to 35 in good health and CMV-seronegative.

The rearrangement joins TRBV28 to TRBJ1-2; D is uncertain. The CDR3 totals 11 residues. Trimming took off 6 bases at V and 9 bases at J, with 11 bases between the two ends. Per germline, CDR1 MDHEN and CDR2 SYDVKM. The CDR3 DNA reads as TGTGCCAGCAGGATTGGGGAGAGCTACACCTTC. Protein: CASRIGESYTF.

V gene TRBV11-3 combines with J gene TRBJ2-2; 7 nucleotides align to TRBD2. Germline CDR1 and CDR2: SGHNT and YENEEA. The V segment lost 3 bases and the J segment 2 bases; nucleotides outside the gene matches: 9. The CDR3 is made up of 17 amino acids. DNA of the CDR3: TGTGCCAGCAGCTTTGCAAGGCTAGCGGTTAACACCGGGGAGCTGTTTTTT. It yields the protein CASSFARLAVNTGELFF.

The chain is built from TRBV5-6 and TRBJ2-7; 7 positions match TRBD2. Germline V CDR1 and CDR2: SGHDT, YYEEEE. The CDR3 loop spans 15 amino acids. After removal of 6 bases from V and 1 base from J, the junction contained 10 bases not matched to a gene. The CDR3 DNA is TGTGCCAGCACCCCCGCGGGGGACGGTTCCTACGAGCAGTACTTC. Amino acid sequence: CASTPAGDGSYEQYF.

This chain connects TRBV4-3 to TRBJ1-3, with D possibly being TRBD1 (5 bases). The CDR3 loop spans 14 amino acids. The V gene's germline CDR1 is LGHNA and CDR2 YSLEER. The V end was cut by 3 bases, the J end by 2 bases, with 8 bases between. The CDR3: CASSQGTAGNTIYF. The CDR3 DNA is TGCGCCAGCAGCCAGGGGACTGCTGGAAACACCATATATTTT.

The V and J genes are TRBV7-9 and TRBJ1-2; 12 nucleotides align to TRBD1. V lost 4 bases to trimming and J lost 3 bases; unmatched junction nucleotides: 9. CDR3 length equals 17 residues. In germline, CDR1 is SEHNR, CDR2 FQNEAQ (reference sequence). The CDR3 region has the DNA TGTGCCAGCAGCTCCCGGGGTGGGACAGGGGGCGACTATGGCTACACCTTC. This sequence encodes CASSSRGGTGGDYGYTF.

The rearrangement links TRBV14 to TRBJ2-2; weak D call: TRBD1 (5 bases). The CDR3 covers 17 residues. The germline V and J ends were trimmed by 4 bases and 2 bases, with 17 bases remaining between them. The germline V gene has CDR1 SGHDN and CDR2 FVKESK. The CDR3 region has the DNA TGTGCCAGCAGCCTTATACCGACAGCCTTAAACACCGGGGAGCTGTTTTTT. Its translation: CASSLIPTALNTGELFF.

This clone was detected only once. This chain connects TRBV10-2 to TRBJ1-3; 7 positions agree with TRBD1. In germline, CDR1 is WSHSY, CDR2 SAAADI. The junction had 13 bases not matched to a gene; V was cut back by 4 bases and J by 7 bases. CDR3 length: 16 residues. CDR3 amino acids: CASSATGAVGGNTIYF. The CDR3 DNA sequence: TGCGCCAGCAGTGCCACAGGGGCTGTCGGTGGGAACACCATATATTTT.

The gene calls are TRBV6-1 and TRBJ2-7; D not certain. V shed 6 bases and J shed 3 bases, with 9 bases lying between them. Per the germline V gene, CDR1 is MNHNS and CDR2 is SASEGT. This CDR3 spans 12 amino acids. CDR3 nucleotide sequence: TGTGCCAGCAGATCACAGAGCTACGAGCAGTACTTC. This sequence encodes CASRSQSYEQYF.

This clone came up once. The genes are TRBV6-5 and TRBJ2-1, with D possibly TRBD2 on 5 matching bases. Germline V lookup: CDR1 MNHEY, CDR2 SVGAGI. The germline V and J ends were trimmed by 0 bases and 9 bases, with 9 bases remaining between them. The CDR3 extends over 13 amino acids. In nucleotides, the CDR3 is TGTGCCAGCAGTTACTCTACTAGGAGTGAGCAGTTCTTC. This translates into CASSYSTRSEQFF.

The chain joins TRBV27 to TRBJ1-1; D perhaps matches TRBD1 (5 bases). From germline, CDR1 is MNHEY and CDR2 SMNVEV (reference sequence). CDR3 length: 15 residues. Trimming shortened V by 6 bases and J by 0 bases, and 14 bases separated the two germline ends. The CDR3 here is CASSAGTSVNTEAFF. The CDR3, as DNA: TGTGCCAGCAGCGCAGGGACTTCCGTGAACACTGAAGCTTTCTTT.

V and J are TRBV11-3 and TRBJ1-3; a possible D gene is TRBD1 (5 bases). Trimming took off 5 bases at V and 0 bases at J, with 8 bases between the two ends. In germline, CDR1 is SGHNT, CDR2 YENEEA. CDR3 length: 14 residues. The CDR3 DNA reads as TGTGCCAGCAGCCCGACAGACTCTGGAAACACCATATATTTT. It translates to CASSPTDSGNTIYF.

The CDR3 protein is CASSSGGDRGAFF. Written as DNA, the CDR3 is TGTGCCAGCTCCTCCGGGGGGGACAGGGGAGCTTTCTTT. V gene TRBV28 combines with J gene TRBJ1-1, with 10 bases matching TRBD1. With 8 bases clipped from V and 10 bases from J, the junction kept 10 bases outside the gene matches. The CDR3 consists of 13 residues. Germline loops: CDR1 MDHEN, CDR2 SYDVKM.

The J gene is TRBJ1-1, the V gene TRBV7-9, with no clear D. The CDR3 extends over 15 amino acids. The germline V gene encodes CDR1 SEHNR and CDR2 FQNEAQ (reference sequence). The V and J ends lost 7 bases and 2 bases respectively, with 17 bases between them. CDR3 loop: CASTVDGVKNTEAFF. The CDR3 DNA reads as TGTGCCAGCACCGTAGATGGTGTGAAAAACACTGAAGCTTTCTTT.

This chain uses TRBV6-4 with TRBJ2-7; 11 nucleotides match TRBD2. V lost 4 bases to trimming and J lost 4 bases; unmatched junction nucleotides: 9. From germline, CDR1 is MRHNA and CDR2 SNTAGT. The CDR3 covers 16 residues. In DNA, the CDR3 is TGTGCCAGCAGTGGCCCCCCTAGCGGGAGGTCTTACGAGCAGTACTTC. Encoded protein: CASSGPPSGRSYEQYF.

The gene calls are TRBV5-1 and TRBJ1-2, with TRBD1 as a possible D gene (5 bases). The CDR3 spans 16 residues. Germline loops: CDR1 SGHRS, CDR2 YFSETQ. The germline V and J ends were trimmed by 2 bases and 4 bases, with 18 bases remaining between them. The CDR3 here is CASSLAGGRDGYGYTF. CDR3 nucleotide sequence: TGCGCCAGCAGCTTAGCTGGGGGGAGAGACGGCTATGGCTACACCTTC.

The CDR3 sequence is CASSATGKEPQHF. CDR3 DNA sequence: TGTGCCAGCAGTGCGACAGGGAAAGAGCCCCAGCATTTT. The chain links TRBV6-1 to TRBJ1-5, with TRBD1 identical over 7 bases. V dropped 4 bases and J dropped 8; count of bases not matched to a gene: 5. Germline V lookup: CDR1 MNHNS, CDR2 SASEGT. This CDR3 has 13 amino acids.

The CDR3 spells CASSPGQVYRPQHF. The CDR3 DNA is TGTGCCAGCAGTCCCGGACAGGTGTATCGGCCCCAGCATTTT. V usage is TRBV2 and J usage is TRBJ1-5, with TRBD1 matching over 7 bases. This CDR3 has 14 residues. J gave up 9 bases and V 5 bases, and 10 bases lay outside the gene matches. In germline, CDR1 is SNHLY, CDR2 FYNNEI.

The genes are TRBV28 and TRBJ2-7; 7 bases fit TRBD1. V lost 5 bases, J lost 1 base, and 8 bases stayed unmatched. The CDR3 extends over 15 amino acids. Germline assignment: CDR1 MDHEN and CDR2 SYDVKM. CDR3: CASSPGQLFSYEQYF. The CDR3 DNA is TGTGCCAGCAGTCCGGGACAGCTCTTTTCCTACGAGCAGTACTTC.

The rearrangement links TRBV5-1 to TRBJ2-3; TRBD1 agrees at 7 bases. CDR1 and CDR2 from the germline V gene are SGHRS and YFSETQ. V dropped 0 bases and J dropped 2; count of bases not matched to a gene: 3. This CDR3 has 15 residues. The CDR3 DNA is TGCGCCAGCAGCTTGGGACAGGGTATCACAGATACGCAGTATTTT. It specifies CASSLGQGITDTQYF.